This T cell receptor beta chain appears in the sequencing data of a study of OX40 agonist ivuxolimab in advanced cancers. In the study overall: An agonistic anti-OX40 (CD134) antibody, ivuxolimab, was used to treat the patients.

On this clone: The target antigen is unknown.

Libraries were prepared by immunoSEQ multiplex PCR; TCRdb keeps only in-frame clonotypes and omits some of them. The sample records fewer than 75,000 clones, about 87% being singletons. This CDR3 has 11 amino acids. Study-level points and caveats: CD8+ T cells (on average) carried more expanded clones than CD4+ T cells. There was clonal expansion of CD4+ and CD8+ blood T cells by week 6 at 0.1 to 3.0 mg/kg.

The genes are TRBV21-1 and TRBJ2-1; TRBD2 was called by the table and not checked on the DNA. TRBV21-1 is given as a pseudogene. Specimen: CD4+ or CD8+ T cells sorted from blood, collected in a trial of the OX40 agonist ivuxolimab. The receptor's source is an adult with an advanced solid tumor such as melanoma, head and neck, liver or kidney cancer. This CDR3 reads CASSSRGQQFF. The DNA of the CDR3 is TGTGCCAGCAGCTCCCGAGGCCAGCAGTTCTTC.